This entry lists 2 T cell receptor beta chains sequenced from one sample in a study of cytomegalovirus exposure and HLA in healthy donors (dated by TCRdb to about 2017). Library construction relied on the immunoSEQ multiplex PCR assay. A mixture of 60 forward primers for TCR Vbeta segments and 13 reverse primers for TCR Jbeta segments was used in the multiplex PCR. TCRdb stores this immuneACCESS table with in-frame sequences only. Part of the clones is absent; in the studies checked, under half of the shortfall reflects unresolved V genes, and no reason is known for the rest. This sample has approximately 240,000 clones in its table, and 75% to 90% of those were observed once. The ten most abundant clones make up over 0.95% of the sample. Sequencing input: PBMCs. All receptors come from a woman aged 18-29 years in good health and CMV-seronegative.

This chain links TRBV7-8 with TRBJ1-5; TRBD1 is a possible D gene (5 bases). Trimming took 6 bases from V and 4 from J, leaving 10 bases between them. The CDR3 has 13 residues. CDR1 is SGHVS, CDR2 FQNEAQ, per germline. CDR3 in amino acids: CASRGTANQPQHF. For the CDR3, the DNA is TGTGCCAGCAGGGGGACTGCGAATCAGCCCCAGCATTTT.

This chain links TRBV7-6 with TRBJ1-5; a possible D gene is TRBD1 (5 bases). The CDR3 extends over 17 amino acids. CDR1 and CDR2 from the germline V gene are SGHVS and FNYEAQ. V was cut by 3 bases and J by 5 bases, with 20 bases left in between. In nucleotides, the CDR3 is TGTGCCAGCAGCTTGGACCTGACAGAAGGGGCCGATCAGCCCCAGCATTTT. Its translation: CASSLDLTEGADQPQHF.